This T cell receptor (beta chain) originates from a study of T cells after yellow fever vaccination. Study-level results: Most clones from primary vaccination were detected again post-booster (approximately 96% CD4, about 85% CD8). Researchers cautioned that FACS-sorted repertoires could harbor abundant clonotypes contaminating from the bulk population.

A single record per CDR3 protein comes from TCRdb applying MiXCR to the 5' RACE reads. The sample lists about 49,000 distinct CDR3 sequences, around 7% occurring once. This clonotype occurred a few times. The antigen is undetermined. Germline V gene sequence: CDR1 SEHNR, CDR2 FQNEAQ (reference sequence). The CDR3 spans 16 residues. Deletions cut 7 bases from V and 5 bases from J, with 23 bases between. The rearrangement links TRBV7-9 to TRBJ2-5; D not resolved. The origin of this receptor is a man younger than 35 who received the YFV17D yellow fever vaccine. The sample was CD8+ T cells sorted from PBMCs, taken more than 14 days after the first yellow fever vaccination. CDR3 sequence reads: CASTATPGPTEETQYF. CDR3 DNA: TGTGCCAGCACCGCCACCCCGGGCCCAACGGAGGAGACCCAGTACTTC. The full variable domain, in which reference TRBV7-9 and TRBJ2-5 provide the parts outside the CDR3, is DTGVSQNPRHKITKRGQNVTFRCDPISEHNRLYWYRQTLGQGPEFLTYFQNEAQLEKSRLLSDRFSAERPKGSFSTLEIQRTEQGDSAMYLCASTATPGPTEETQYFGPGTRLLVL.